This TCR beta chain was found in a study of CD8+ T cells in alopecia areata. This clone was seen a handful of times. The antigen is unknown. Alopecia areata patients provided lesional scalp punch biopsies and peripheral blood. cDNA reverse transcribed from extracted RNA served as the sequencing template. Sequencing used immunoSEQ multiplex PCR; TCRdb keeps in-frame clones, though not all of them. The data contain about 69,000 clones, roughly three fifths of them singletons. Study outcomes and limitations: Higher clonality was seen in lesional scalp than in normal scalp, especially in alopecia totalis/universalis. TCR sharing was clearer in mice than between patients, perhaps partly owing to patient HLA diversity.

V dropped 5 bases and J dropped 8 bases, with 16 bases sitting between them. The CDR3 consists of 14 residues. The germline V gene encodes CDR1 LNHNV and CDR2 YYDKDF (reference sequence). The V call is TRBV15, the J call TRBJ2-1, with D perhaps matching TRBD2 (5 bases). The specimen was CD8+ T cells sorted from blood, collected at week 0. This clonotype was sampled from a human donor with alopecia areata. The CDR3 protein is CATSPEGRAHEQFF. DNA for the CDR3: TGTGCCACCAGCCCAGAGGGCCGAGCCCATGAGCAGTTCTTC.